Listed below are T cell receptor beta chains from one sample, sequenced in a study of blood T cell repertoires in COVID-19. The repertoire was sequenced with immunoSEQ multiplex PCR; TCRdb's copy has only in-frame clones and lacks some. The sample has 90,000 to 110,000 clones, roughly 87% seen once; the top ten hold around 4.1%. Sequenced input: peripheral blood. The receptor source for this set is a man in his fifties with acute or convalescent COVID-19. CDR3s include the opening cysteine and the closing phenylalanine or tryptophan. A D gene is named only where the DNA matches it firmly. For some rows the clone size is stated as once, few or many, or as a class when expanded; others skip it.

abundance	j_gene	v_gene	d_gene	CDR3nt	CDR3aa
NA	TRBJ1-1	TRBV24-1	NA	TGTGCCACCAGTGATCCTGACAGGTCTGAAGCTTTCTTT	CATSDPDRSEAFF
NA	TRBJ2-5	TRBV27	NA	TGTGCCAGCAGAGGACAGACCTACCAAGAGACCCAGTACTTC	CASRGQTYQETQYF
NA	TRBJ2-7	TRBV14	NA	TGTGCCAGCAGCATGGACAGCTACGAGCAGTACTTC	CASSMDSYEQYF
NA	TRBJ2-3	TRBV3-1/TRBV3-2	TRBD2	TGTGCCAGCAGCGGAACTAGCGGGGGGTCCTCTAGCACAGATACGCAGTATTTT	CASSGTSGGSSSTDTQYF
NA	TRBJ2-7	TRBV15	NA	TGTGCCACCAGCAACCGGGGGAGCTCCTACGAGCAGTACTTC	CATSNRGSSYEQYF
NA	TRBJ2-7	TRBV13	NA	TGTGCCAGCAGCGGATACAGCATTCTCTCCTACGAGCAGTACTTC	CASSGYSILSYEQYF
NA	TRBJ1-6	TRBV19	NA	TGTGCCAGTAGCGACATTTATAATTCACCCCTCCACTTT	CASSDIYNSPLHF
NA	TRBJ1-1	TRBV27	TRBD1	TGTGCCAGCAGTTTTCGGGACAGAGGTTTCGGGGCTTTCTTT	CASSFRDRGFGAFF
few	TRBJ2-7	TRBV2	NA	TGTGCCAGCAGTGTAAGACAGATCTACTTC	CASSVRQIYF
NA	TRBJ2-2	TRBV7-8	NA	TGTGCCAGCAGCTTAGACAGGCCGAACACCGGGGAGCTGTTTTTT	CASSLDRPNTGELFF
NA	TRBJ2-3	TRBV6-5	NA	TGTGCCAGCAGTTACAAGGGAAGAGGGACAGATACGCAGTATTTT	CASSYKGRGTDTQYF
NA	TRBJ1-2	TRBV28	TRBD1	TGTGCCAGCAGACAATGGCGACAGGGAGTCCCGTTGGGTGGCTACACCTTC	CASRQWRQGVPLGGYTF
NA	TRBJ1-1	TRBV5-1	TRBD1	TGCGCCAGCAGCTTGCCCGGGACAGGGCTGAACACTGAAGCTTTCTTT	CASSLPGTGLNTEAFF
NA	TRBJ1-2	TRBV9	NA	TGTGCCAGCAGCGTAGCTTTGGCAGGGTACAATGGCTACACCTTC	CASSVALAGYNGYTF
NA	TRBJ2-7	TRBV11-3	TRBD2	TGTGCCAGCAGCTTTAGCGGGAGCTACGAGCAGTACTTC	CASSFSGSYEQYF
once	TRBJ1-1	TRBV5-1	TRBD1	TGCGCCAGCAGCTTGGGAGGTAGGGGGCGCACTGAAGCTTTCTTT	CASSLGGRGRTEAFF
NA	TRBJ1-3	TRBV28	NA	TGTGCCAGCAGTTTAGCAGGTTCCTCTGGAAACACCATATATTTT	CASSLAGSSGNTIYF
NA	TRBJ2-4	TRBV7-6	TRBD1	TGTGCCAGCAGCCAACCGGGACAGGGACGCATTCAGTACTTC	CASSQPGQGRIQYF
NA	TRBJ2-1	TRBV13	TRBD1	TGTGCCAGCAGCCTAACGCCGGGACAGGGGGCGCCCTACGAGCAGTTCTTC	CASSLTPGQGAPYEQFF
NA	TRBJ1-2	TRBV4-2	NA	TGTGCCAGCAGCCAAGTAAGTCGTGCGGGACGGACCAATTATGGCTACACCTTC	CASSQVSRAGRTNYGYTF
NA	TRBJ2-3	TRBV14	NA	TGTGCCAGCAGCCAAGCCTCCGCGGGTACGCAGTATTTT	CASSQASAGTQYF
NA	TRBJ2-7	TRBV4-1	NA	TGCGCCAGCAGCCAAGAGACAGCATCTTACGAGCAGTACTTC	CASSQETASYEQYF
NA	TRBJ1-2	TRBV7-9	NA	TGTGCCAGCAGCTTAGTGACAACTAGACCCACCTTC	CASSLVTTRPTF
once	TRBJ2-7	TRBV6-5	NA	TGTGCCAGCAACTTCGGGACTCTCCCCCGCGAGCAGTACTTC	CASNFGTLPREQYF
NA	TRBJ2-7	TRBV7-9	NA	TGTGCCAGCAGCACGGACTCAAGCGAGCAGTACTTC	CASSTDSSEQYF
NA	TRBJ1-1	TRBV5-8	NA	TGTGCCAGCAGCAAACGTTTCGGGTTAGTCGCTGAAGCTTTCTTT	CASSKRFGLVAEAFF
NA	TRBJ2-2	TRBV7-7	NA	TGTGCTAGCAGCTCTAGACAGGACTACACCGGGGAGCTGTTTTTT	CASSSRQDYTGELFF
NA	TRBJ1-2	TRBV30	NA	TGTGCCTGGAGTGTACCCGGGTCTACTAACTATGGCTACACCTTC	CAWSVPGSTNYGYTF
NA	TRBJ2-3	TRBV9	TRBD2	TGTGCCAGCAGCGTAGCAGCGGGAGGTACAGATACGCAGTATTTT	CASSVAAGGTDTQYF
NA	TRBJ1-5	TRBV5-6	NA	TGTGCCAGCAGCTGGGGGCTCCTTAGCAATCAGCCCCAGCATTTT	CASSWGLLSNQPQHF
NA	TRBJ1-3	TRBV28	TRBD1	TGTGCCATATCACCGGGACAGGGTTATGGAAACACCATATATTTT	CAISPGQGYGNTIYF
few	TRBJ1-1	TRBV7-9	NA	TGTGCCAGCAGCTTAGTTGGGAGGGTTGTATCAACTGAAGCTTTCTTT	CASSLVGRVVSTEAFF
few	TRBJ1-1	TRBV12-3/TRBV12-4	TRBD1	TGTGCCAGCAGTGCACCGACAGGGAGGGCTTTCTTT	CASSAPTGRAFF
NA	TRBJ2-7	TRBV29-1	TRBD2	TGCAGCGTTGAAGTTGGGACTAGCGGCTCCTCGGGGCAGTACTTC	CSVEVGTSGSSGQYF
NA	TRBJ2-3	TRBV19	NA	TGTGCCAGACCGCTACAGGGTGAGGTTACAGATACGCAGTATTTT	CARPLQGEVTDTQYF
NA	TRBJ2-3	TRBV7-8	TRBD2	TGTGCCAGCAGCTTAGAAGCGGGGGCAGATACGCAGTATTTT	CASSLEAGADTQYF
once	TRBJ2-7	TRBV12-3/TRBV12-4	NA	TGTGCCAGCAGCATGCATGGGCGCGAGCAGTACTTC	CASSMHGREQYF
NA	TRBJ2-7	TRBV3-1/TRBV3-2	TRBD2	TGTGCCAGCAGCCATAGCGGGAGAATAGGCGAGCAGTACTTC	CASSHSGRIGEQYF
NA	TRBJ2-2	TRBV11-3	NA	TGTGCCAGCAGCCCCCGCGTCTACACCGGGGAGCTGTTTTTT	CASSPRVYTGELFF
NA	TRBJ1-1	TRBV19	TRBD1	TGTGCCAGTAATCTCGGACAGGGGGCATCTGAAGCTTTCTTT	CASNLGQGASEAFF
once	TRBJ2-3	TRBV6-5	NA	TGTGCCAGCCGGGCGGGAAGCACAGATACGCAGTATTTT	CASRAGSTDTQYF
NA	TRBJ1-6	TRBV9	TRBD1	TGTGCCAACCCGACAGGGTCGTGTTCACCCCTCCACTTT	CANPTGSCSPLHF
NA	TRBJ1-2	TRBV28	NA	TGTGCCAGCACCCAGGAAGGCTATGGCTACACCTTC	CASTQEGYGYTF
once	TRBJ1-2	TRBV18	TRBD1	TGTGCCAGCTCACCAGAGGATACGGGACAGGGGACTTATGGCTACACCTTC	CASSPEDTGQGTYGYTF
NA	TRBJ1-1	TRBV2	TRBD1	TGTGCCAGCAGTCAGGGACAGGGGAACACTGAAGCTTTCTTT	CASSQGQGNTEAFF